The present entry profiles one T cell receptor beta chain with its context. The data stem from a study of blood T cell repertoires in COVID-19. Across the study: Samples came from the United States, Italy and Spain, spanning acute and convalescent COVID-19.

TCRdb's copy holds only in-frame clones and misses some; the assay was immunoSEQ multiplex PCR. The sample shows over 150,000 clones, more than 85% of them seen only once. Seattle patient enrollment occurred during active infection, with longitudinal follow-up thereafter. Sequencing was done on a sample of peripheral blood. The TCR was taken from a man between 60 and 75 years old with COVID-19, enrolled during active disease.

This chain's CDR3 is CASSLMGRGLREQYF. The CDR3 DNA is TGTGCCAGCAGTCTGATGGGCAGGGGGTTGAGGGAGCAGTACTTC. This sequence joins TRBV6-2 or TRBV6-3 and TRBJ2-7; 7 bases match TRBD1. The V gene's germline CDR1 is MNHEY and CDR2 SVGEGT. V trimming: 5 bases; J trimming: 7 bases; junction bases outside the gene matches: 14. The CDR3 has 15 amino acids.